This T cell receptor beta chain was sequenced for a study of blood T cell repertoires in COVID-19. Study at large: Sample material is recorded as cDNA or gDNA derived from T cells, B-cell-depleted T cells, or PBMCs.

CDR1 is SEHNR, CDR2 FQNEAQ, per germline (reference sequence). The CDR3 has 14 amino acids. The V and J ends lost 5 bases and 4 bases respectively, with 14 bases between them. Methods used by the authors: Nucleated cell counts were estimated from reference gene primer amplification. Clones were sequenced by immunoSEQ multiplex PCR, and TCRdb holds only the in-frame ones, with some missing. V and J calls and clone size are copied from that table; D and trimming were computed from the DNA. Here the sample spans 270,000 or so clones, around 82% being singletons. The TCR comes from a woman aged 18-35 years with acute or convalescent COVID-19. The source material was peripheral blood. The chain uses TRBV7-9 and TRBJ1-1; D is undetermined. CDR3 residues: CASSPSRGGTEAFF. The DNA of the CDR3 is TGTGCCAGCAGCCCTTCCCGGGGTGGCACTGAAGCTTTCTTT. The whole variable domain, remainder taken from reference TRBV7-9 and TRBJ1-1, is DTGVSQNPRHKITKRGQNVTFRCDPISEHNRLYWYRQTLGQGPEFLTYFQNEAQLEKSRLLSDRFSAERPKGSFSTLEIQRTEQGDSAMYLCASSPSRGGTEAFFGQGTRLTVV.